Listed below are T cell receptor beta chains from one sample, sequenced in a study of spatial heterogeneity in lung cancer. TCRdb re-called the 5' RACE reads with MiXCR, one entry per CDR3 protein. This table holds 40,000 to 55,000 distinct CDR3 sequences, 6.5% to 8.5% found once. This material consisted of PBMCs, taken at surgery. All receptors come from a female donor with early-stage non-small cell lung cancer. Each CDR3 is given with its conserved first and last residue. D genes are given only for firm matches. Clone sizes are given selectively: once, few, many, or a class where the clone is expanded.

d_call: -
v_call: TRBV20-1
j_call: TRBJ2-5
clone_size: many
cdr3_nt: TGCAGTGCTGGAGACAGGTCAGAGACCCAGTACTTC
cdr3_aa: CSAGDRSETQYF

d_call: -
v_call: TRBV20-1
j_call: TRBJ2-5
clone_size: many
cdr3_nt: TGCAGTGCTAGGCCGCGAAGAGTTGAGACCCAGTACTTC
cdr3_aa: CSARPRRVETQYF

d_call: TRBD2
v_call: TRBV5-1
j_call: TRBJ2-5
clone_size: many
cdr3_nt: TGCGCCAGCAGCCCTCCCTCCGGGGGGTTGCAAGAGACCCAGTACTTC
cdr3_aa: CASSPPSGGLQETQYF

d_call: TRBD1
v_call: TRBV10-2
j_call: TRBJ2-6
clone_size: few
cdr3_nt: TGCGCCAGCAGGCCAGGACAGGGTCCCTCTGGGGCCAACGTCCTGACTTTC
cdr3_aa: CASRPGQGPSGANVLTF

d_call: TRBD2
v_call: TRBV6-5
j_call: TRBJ2-3
clone_size: many
cdr3_nt: TGTGCCAGCACCTCTAGCGGGGGAACAGATACGCAGTATTTT
cdr3_aa: CASTSSGGTDTQYF

d_call: TRBD1
v_call: TRBV30
j_call: TRBJ2-7
clone_size: -
cdr3_nt: TGTGCCTGGAGTCTTGGGACAGGCGAGCAGTACTTC
cdr3_aa: CAWSLGTGEQYF

d_call: TRBD2
v_call: TRBV6-6
j_call: TRBJ2-3
clone_size: many
cdr3_nt: TGTGCCAGCAGTTCTGGGACTAGCGGCACAGATACGCAGTATTTT
cdr3_aa: CASSSGTSGTDTQYF

d_call: TRBD1
v_call: TRBV12-3/TRBV12-4
j_call: TRBJ2-7
clone_size: many
cdr3_nt: TGTGCCAGCAGTGACAGGGGTTACGAGCAGTACTTC
cdr3_aa: CASSDRGYEQYF

d_call: -
v_call: TRBV28
j_call: TRBJ1-2
clone_size: few
cdr3_nt: TGTGCCACCCGATTGGCTATCTATGGCTACACCTTC
cdr3_aa: CATRLAIYGYTF

d_call: -
v_call: TRBV6-2/TRBV6-3
j_call: TRBJ2-1
clone_size: many
cdr3_nt: TGTGCCAGCAGAACACAGGGGAGGGATGAGCAGTTCTTC
cdr3_aa: CASRTQGRDEQFF

d_call: TRBD1
v_call: TRBV20-1
j_call: TRBJ1-6
clone_size: many
cdr3_nt: TGCAGTGCTAGAAACCCCGACAGGGGCGCAAATTCACCCCTCCACTTT
cdr3_aa: CSARNPDRGANSPLHF

d_call: -
v_call: TRBV12-3/TRBV12-4
j_call: TRBJ1-2
clone_size: few
cdr3_nt: TGTGCCAGCAGTTTGGCGCCGGAGGGACACGGTGGCTACACCTTC
cdr3_aa: CASSLAPEGHGGYTF

d_call: TRBD1
v_call: TRBV12-3/TRBV12-4
j_call: TRBJ2-7
clone_size: many
cdr3_nt: TGTGCCAGCGGGGTGACAGGGTTCGAGCAGTACTTC
cdr3_aa: CASGVTGFEQYF

d_call: -
v_call: TRBV20-1
j_call: TRBJ2-3
clone_size: -
cdr3_nt: TGCAGTGCTAGGGGAGCGGCGACTAGCACAGATACGCAGTATTTT
cdr3_aa: CSARGAATSTDTQYF

d_call: -
v_call: TRBV27
j_call: TRBJ2-3
clone_size: -
cdr3_nt: TGTGCCAGCAACTCCGGTGACTACCCGCACACTGATACGCAGTATTTT
cdr3_aa: CASNSGDYPHTDTQYF

d_call: -
v_call: TRBV6-5
j_call: TRBJ1-1
clone_size: -
cdr3_nt: TGTGCCAGCAGTTACTGGGGTGACAGCTTGAACACTGAAGCTTTCTTT
cdr3_aa: CASSYWGDSLNTEAFF

d_call: -
v_call: TRBV4-3
j_call: TRBJ1-1
clone_size: many
cdr3_nt: TGCGCCAGCAGCCAAGAAAGGGAAAATGAAGCTTTCTTT
cdr3_aa: CASSQERENEAFF

d_call: -
v_call: TRBV11-2
j_call: TRBJ2-3
clone_size: few
cdr3_nt: TGTGCCAGCAGCTTCCGACAGTCCCCCACAGATACGCAGTATTTT
cdr3_aa: CASSFRQSPTDTQYF

d_call: TRBD2
v_call: TRBV20-1
j_call: TRBJ2-7
clone_size: few
cdr3_nt: TGCAGTGCTAGCCGAAATCCGGGACTAGGAAACTACGAGCAGTACTTC
cdr3_aa: CSASRNPGLGNYEQYF

d_call: -
v_call: TRBV12-3/TRBV12-4
j_call: TRBJ2-2
clone_size: many
cdr3_nt: TGTGCCAGCAGTTTGCCTCCTTGGCAGGACACCGGGGAGCTGTTTTTT
cdr3_aa: CASSLPPWQDTGELFF

d_call: -
v_call: TRBV6-5
j_call: TRBJ2-7
clone_size: few
cdr3_nt: TGTGCCAGCAGTTACTCGCGCTTGAAATCCTCCTACGAGCAGTACTTC
cdr3_aa: CASSYSRLKSSYEQYF

d_call: -
v_call: TRBV20-1
j_call: TRBJ2-4
clone_size: many
cdr3_nt: TGCAGTGCCTGGGGGATAGCCAAAAACATTCAGTACTTC
cdr3_aa: CSAWGIAKNIQYF

d_call: -
v_call: TRBV12-3/TRBV12-4
j_call: TRBJ2-7
clone_size: -
cdr3_nt: TGTGCCAGCAGTTCAAAAGCGGGCGCCTCCTACGAGCAGTACTTC
cdr3_aa: CASSSKAGASYEQYF

d_call: -
v_call: TRBV6-6
j_call: TRBJ2-5
clone_size: many
cdr3_nt: TGTGCCAGTAGGAGGGGGCTAGCGAATCAAGAGACCCAGTACTTC
cdr3_aa: CASRRGLANQETQYF

d_call: TRBD1
v_call: TRBV4-1
j_call: TRBJ1-4
clone_size: few
cdr3_nt: TGCGCCAGCAGCCAAGGCCAGACAGGGGAAAATGAAAAACTGTTTTTT
cdr3_aa: CASSQGQTGENEKLFF

d_call: TRBD1
v_call: TRBV18
j_call: TRBJ1-1
clone_size: many
cdr3_nt: TGTGCCAGCTCCCCGGACAGGACAAACACTGAAGCTTTCTTT
cdr3_aa: CASSPDRTNTEAFF

d_call: -
v_call: TRBV7-2
j_call: TRBJ2-5
clone_size: few
cdr3_nt: TGTGCCAGCAGCTTAAGGGGAGCCCTCGACCAAGAGACCCAGTACTTC
cdr3_aa: CASSLRGALDQETQYF

d_call: -
v_call: TRBV2
j_call: TRBJ2-1
clone_size: many
cdr3_nt: TGTGCCAGCAGTGTAGTACTACCGCTTTCCTACAATGAGCAGTTCTTC
cdr3_aa: CASSVVLPLSYNEQFF

d_call: -
v_call: TRBV5-6
j_call: TRBJ1-1
clone_size: -
cdr3_nt: TGTGCCAGCAGCGGATCGGGTAATCCGAACACTGAAGCTTTCTTT
cdr3_aa: CASSGSGNPNTEAFF

d_call: TRBD1
v_call: TRBV6-1
j_call: TRBJ1-2
clone_size: -
cdr3_nt: TGTGCCAGCAGTTCACAGACAGGGTCCAACTATGGCTACACCTTC
cdr3_aa: CASSSQTGSNYGYTF

d_call: -
v_call: TRBV14
j_call: TRBJ2-3
clone_size: few
cdr3_nt: TGTGCCAGCAGCCGAGGCGGCGGGGTCACAGATACGCAGTATTTT
cdr3_aa: CASSRGGGVTDTQYF

d_call: TRBD2
v_call: TRBV12-3/TRBV12-4
j_call: TRBJ2-3
clone_size: many
cdr3_nt: TGTGCCAGCAGTACCGGGACTAGCGTGAATACGCAGTATTTT
cdr3_aa: CASSTGTSVNTQYF

d_call: TRBD2
v_call: TRBV10-2
j_call: TRBJ2-1
clone_size: many
cdr3_nt: TGCGCCAGCAGTGATAATCTAGCGGGGGGCCTCAATGAGCAGTTCTTC
cdr3_aa: CASSDNLAGGLNEQFF